These 3 T cell receptor beta chains came from one sample sequenced in a study of response to subunit inactivated influenza vaccine. TCRdb itself ran the RT-PCR reads through MiXCR, one entry per CDR3 protein. The table has some 800,000 distinct CDR3 sequences, around 20% seen once. The specimen comprised PBMCs from blood, sampled around 5 days after vaccination. The receptors originated from a man in his fifties who received an inactivated influenza vaccine.

This clonotype was seen only a few times. The chain has TRBV4-1 and TRBJ2-1; weak D call: TRBD2 (5 bases). V was pared by 5 bases and J by 0 bases, with 11 bases between. Germline V lookup: CDR1 MGHRA, CDR2 YSYEKL. The CDR3 sequence is 15 residues long. DNA for the CDR3: TGCGCCAGCAGCGGGCGAGGGAACTCCTACAATGAGCAGTTCTTC. Protein: CASSGRGNSYNEQFF.

This clonotype was seen only a few times. The chain links TRBV15 to TRBJ2-1, with D possibly TRBD2 on 6 matching bases. Germline V gene lookup returns CDR1 LNHNV and CDR2 YYDKDF (reference sequence). The CDR3 contains 12 residues. Trimming took 0 bases from V and 10 from J, leaving 7 bases between them. CDR3 in amino acids: CATSRDLAEQFF. The CDR3 coding sequence is TGTGCCACCAGCAGAGATCTAGCGGAGCAGTTCTTC.

This clonotype was seen only a few times. The gene calls are TRBV7-2 and TRBJ1-1; 9 bases are shared with TRBD1. The junction had 7 bases not matched to a gene; V was cut back by 5 bases and J by 3 bases. The germline V gene has CDR1 SGHTA and CDR2 FQGNSA. The CDR3 runs to 15 residues. This CDR3 reads CASSLQGALDTEAFF. The CDR3 region has the DNA TGTGCCAGCAGCCTACAGGGGGCTCTGGACACTGAAGCTTTCTTT.